The 13 T cell receptor beta chains below were found in one sample sequenced in a study of blood T cells in healthy people across ages. Together with a sample-barcoded 5' primer, a J-beta primer mix was included in a second PCR lasting roughly 6 to 12 cycles. TCRdb used MiXCR to reprocess the 5' RACE reads, holding one entry per CDR3 protein. The table lists 750,000 to 950,000 distinct CDR3 sequences, almost 30% of them singletons. These data also formed part of another study, on T cells of mothers and their children.

Sequenced material: blood. The source is a woman aged 40 to 50 in good health.

The CDR3 loop reads CASSQEFTGRYYEQYF. DNA for the CDR3: TGCGCCAGCAGCCAAGAATTTACCGGGAGGTACTACGAGCAGTACTTC. The rearrangement uses TRBV4-3 and TRBJ2-7; 7 nucleotides agree with TRBD2. This CDR3 comprises 16 residues. Germline CDR1 and CDR2: LGHNA and YSLEER. V dropped 0 bases and J dropped 3; count of bases not matched to a gene: 8.

The chain is built from TRBV28 and TRBJ1-5; 8 nucleotides match TRBD1. There are 15 residues in the CDR3. Germline-derived CDR1 and CDR2 are MDHEN and SYDVKM. Germline trimming cut 6 bases from V and 6 bases from J; bases unmatched to any gene: 10. The CDR3 loop reads CASSLPGGDGQPQHF. CDR3 in DNA: TGTGCCAGCAGCTTACCAGGGGGCGACGGTCAGCCCCAGCATTTT.

This rearrangement joins TRBV3-1 to TRBJ2-3, with TRBD2 as a possible D gene (6 bases). Trimming left V 1 base short and J 5 bases short, with 25 bases between. Germline-derived CDR1 and CDR2 are LGHDT and YNNKEL (reference sequence). This CDR3 has 19 residues. CDR3 protein: CASSQASLFGGGAGDTQYF. CDR3 nucleotide sequence: TGTGCCAGCAGCCAAGCCTCCTTGTTCGGGGGAGGAGCGGGAGATACGCAGTATTTT.

The rearrangement joins TRBV11-2 to TRBJ2-1, with D unresolved. The CDR3 spans 15 residues. Germline V gene sequence: CDR1 SGHAT, CDR2 FQNNGV. V lost 5 bases and J 1 base, leaving 12 bases between the germline ends. As DNA, the CDR3 is TGTGCCAGCAGCCCCACAGAGAATTCCTACAATGAGCAGTTCTTC. It is translated as CASSPTENSYNEQFF.

This clonotype was detected only a few times. This chain uses TRBV4-3 with TRBJ2-2, with TRBD2 as a possible D gene (7 bases). Between the trimmed V and J ends, which lost 3 bases and 0 bases, there was a span of 20 bases. The CDR3 has 19 residues. The germline V gene encodes CDR1 LGHNA and CDR2 YSLEER. The CDR3 bases are TGCGCCAGCAGCCAGGGGGGGGCAGGAGCCTACGCGAACACCGGGGAGCTGTTTTTT. Protein sequence: CASSQGGAGAYANTGELFF.

Turning to this clonotype: A much larger clone sits a single nucleotide away, making a read error possible. The rearrangement links TRBV10-3 to TRBJ2-7, with D perhaps TRBD2 (7 bases). Looked up from germline, CDR1 is ENHRY and CDR2 is SYGVKD. The CDR3 totals 20 residues. In DNA, the CDR3 is TGTGCCTTCAGTTTTGCCCGGGGGGCAACAACGACATCCTACTACAATGAGCAGTACTTC. This encodes CAFSFARGATTTSYYNEQYF.

The chain joins TRBV2 to TRBJ2-3; D is uncertain. With 3 bases removed from V and 1 base from J, the gap between germline ends came to 17 bases. CDR1 and CDR2 (germline): SNHLY, FYNNEI. This CDR3 comprises 17 residues. CDR3 nucleotides: TGTGCCAGCAGTGATTTACTTCCGGACCTTCGCACAGATACGCAGTATTTT. This gives the protein CASSDLLPDLRTDTQYF.

The chain links TRBV5-6 to TRBJ2-1; the D is unclear. The CDR3 runs 17 residues. Germline CDR1 SGHDT, CDR2 YYEEEE. Trimming took 2 bases from V and 5 from J, leaving 20 bases between them. CDR3 amino acids: CASSFGPSTLADNEQFF. Written as DNA, the CDR3 is TGTGCCAGCAGCTTTGGCCCTTCGACCCTCGCGGACAATGAGCAGTTCTTC.

The chain uses TRBV20-1 and TRBJ1-6, with D maybe TRBD1 (5 bases). The CDR3 extends over 14 amino acids. Trimming removed 1 base at V and 7 bases at J, with 11 bases between. Germline CDR1 and CDR2: DFQATT and SNEGSKA (reference sequence). The CDR3 here is CSARGGRVNSPLHF. The CDR3 DNA reads as TGCAGTGCTAGAGGCGGCAGGGTAAATTCACCCCTCCACTTT.

The V and J genes are TRBV5-1 and TRBJ2-5, with 8 bases matching TRBD2. The closer fit of TRBJ2-7 to the DNA end suggests the J call may be wrong. This CDR3 has 13 amino acids. Germline CDR1 reads SGHRS; CDR2 reads YFSETQ. The chain's CDR3 is CASSSGGGDEQYF. The CDR3 DNA reads TGCGCCAGCAGCTCGGGAGGGGGGGACGAGCAGTACTTC.

This clonotype was recorded at least ten times. The chain recombines TRBV20-1 with TRBJ2-7; 8 nucleotides line up with TRBD1. Looked up from germline, CDR1 is DFQATT and CDR2 is SNEGSKA (reference sequence). This CDR3 is 16 amino acids long. With 0 bases clipped from V and 4 bases from J, the junction kept 11 bases outside the gene matches. CDR3 loop: CSARDSSGTGYYEQYF. CDR3 coding DNA: TGCAGTGCTAGAGACTCCTCCGGGACAGGTTATTACGAGCAGTACTTC.

This clonotype was counted at least ten times. This sequence joins TRBV4-1 and TRBJ2-1; D perhaps matches TRBD2 (5 bases). V gave up 1 base and J gave up 6 bases, with 7 bases separating them. From germline, CDR1 is MGHRA and CDR2 YSYEKL. This CDR3 region has 13 residues. The CDR3, as DNA: TGCGCCAGCAGCCAAGTCAGCGGCAATGAGCAGTTCTTC. This gives the protein CASSQVSGNEQFF.

The V call is TRBV7-2, the J call TRBJ2-1; perhaps TRBD1 as D (5 bases). This CDR3 comprises 11 residues. Deletions cut 10 bases from V and 8 bases from J, with 12 bases between. Germline CDR1 reads SGHTA; CDR2 reads FQGNSA. For the CDR3, the DNA is TGTGCCAACAAGGGGCAATATGAGCAGTTCTTC. Its protein product is CANKGQYEQFF.